This T cell receptor (beta chain) emerged from a study of OX40 agonist ivuxolimab in advanced cancers. Study context: Among those enrolled, mean age was around 55 years (range about 23 to 80) and over 70% were male. One hepatocellular carcinoma and a couple of cutaneous melanoma patients partially responded. Findings and limits, study-wide: Relative to CD4+, CD8+ T cells held more expanded clones on average. The expanded peripheral T cells' antigen specificity was not determined.

The method was immunoSEQ multiplex PCR; TCRdb's version includes in-frame clones alone and lacks a portion of them. The sample lists around 67,000 clones, around nine tenths occurring once. The CDR3 contains 15 residues. With 0 bases removed from V and 3 bases from J, the gap between germline ends came to 12 bases. CDR1 is WNHNN and CDR2 is SYGVQD in the germline V gene (reference sequence). Concerning this clone: Its antigen is not identified.

This TCR was sampled from an adult with an advanced solid tumor such as melanoma, head and neck, liver or kidney cancer. This chain links TRBV10-1 with TRBJ2-7, with a tentative D call TRBD2 (5 bases). Source: CD4+ or CD8+ T cells sorted from blood, taken in a trial of the OX40 agonist ivuxolimab. CDR3 region: CASSESRLAVYEQYF. Written as DNA, the CDR3 is TGCGCCAGCAGTGAGTCAAGGCTAGCAGTCTACGAGCAGTACTTC.